These 23 T cell receptor beta chains share one sample of origin, sequenced in a study of cytomegalovirus exposure and HLA in healthy donors. In the PCR, 60 Vbeta and 13 Jbeta primers were used. Libraries were prepared by immunoSEQ multiplex PCR; TCRdb keeps only in-frame clonotypes and omits some of them. The sample holds 99,000 or so clones, roughly 15% seen once. The sequencing sample was made of PBMCs. All receptors derive from a female donor in good health and CMV-seronegative.

This clone has a single count. Since the CDR3 does not end with the conserved phenylalanine or tryptophan, this likely comes from a read error. The chain is built from TRBV13 and TRBJ1-2; no firm D call. CDR3 length: 15 amino acids. Trimming stripped 5 bases from V and 2 bases from J, with 15 bases between. Germline lookup yields CDR1 PRHDT and CDR2 FYEKMQ (reference sequence). The CDR3 loop is CASSPRAGGNYGYTL. The DNA of the CDR3 is TGTGCCAGCAGCCCTAGGGCAGGAGGGAACTATGGCTACACCCTC.

This clone has a handful of counts. V and J are TRBV28 and TRBJ1-1, with D possibly being TRBD1 (5 bases). The germline V and J ends were trimmed by 6 bases and 10 bases, with 15 bases remaining between them. Germline V gene sequence: CDR1 MDHEN, CDR2 SYDVKM. CDR3 length: 12 amino acids. CDR3 sequence: CASRETRVGAFF. CDR3 in DNA: TGTGCCAGCAGGGAAACCAGGGTTGGAGCTTTCTTT.

A few counts support this clone. The chain couples TRBV29-1 to TRBJ2-3, with TRBD1 as a possible D gene (5 bases). This CDR3 has 13 residues. The V end lost 4 bases, the J end lost 1 base, and 9 bases lay between the germline ends. CDR1 is SQVTM and CDR2 is ANQGSEA in the germline V gene. In DNA form, the CDR3 reads TGCAGCGTTGTCCGCAGGGGCACAGATACGCAGTATTTT. As protein: CSVVRRGTDTQYF.

This chain uses TRBV7-9 with TRBJ2-2; 9 bases are shared with TRBD1. Trimming removed 5 bases from V and 3 bases from J; junction bases left unmatched: 13. Germline V gene lookup returns CDR1 SEHNR and CDR2 FQNEAQ (reference sequence). The CDR3 has 18 residues. CDR3 protein: CASSRTTRDRADTGELFF. The DNA of the CDR3 is TGTGCCAGCAGCCGCACCACCCGGGACAGGGCGGACACCGGGGAGCTGTTTTTT. Together with reference TRBV7-9 and TRBJ2-2, the CDR3 gives the full variable domain: DTGVSQNPRHKITKRGQNVTFRCDPISEHNRLYWYRQTLGQGPEFLTYFQNEAQLEKSRLLSDRFSAERPKGSFSTLEIQRTEQGDSAMYLCASSRTTRDRADTGELFFGEGSRLTVL.

In this sample, this clone turned up a few times. The gene calls are TRBV7-2 and TRBJ2-3; TRBD2 agrees at 12 bases. V gave up 6 bases and J gave up 4 bases; unmatched junction bases: 8. The germline gives CDR1 SGHTA, CDR2 FQGNSA. This CDR3 has 16 residues. In DNA form, the CDR3 reads TGTGCCAGCAGGCTAGCGGGAGGGCCTTACCCAGATACGCAGTATTTT. Translated, it gives CASRLAGGPYPDTQYF.

J is TRBJ2-5 and V is TRBV5-4, with 16 bases fitting TRBD2. Trimming took 4 bases from V and 4 from J; bases not matched to a gene: 10. CDR1 is SGHNT, CDR2 YYREEE, per germline (reference sequence). The CDR3 loop spans 18 amino acids. The CDR3 sequence is CASSQGLAGGLTTETQYF. The CDR3 coding sequence is TGTGCCAGCAGCCAGGGACTAGCGGGGGGGCTTACGACAGAGACCCAGTACTTC.

The CDR3 here is CASSRTGVYSNQPQHF. The CDR3 nucleotides read TGTGCCAGCAGCAGGACAGGGGTTTATAGCAATCAGCCCCAGCATTTT. V usage is TRBV5-6 and J usage is TRBJ1-5; 9 bases are a match to TRBD1. The length of the CDR3 is 16 residues. The junction had 5 bases not matched to a gene; V was cut back by 4 bases and J by 0 bases. Germline V gene lookup returns CDR1 SGHDT and CDR2 YYEEEE.

This chain uses TRBV29-1 with TRBJ2-3; D is ambiguous. This CDR3 region has 14 residues. Germline CDR1 is SQVTM and CDR2 is ANQGSEA. The ends were cut back, 7 bases at V and 0 bases at J, with 14 bases in the middle. The CDR3 nucleotides are TGCAGCGCAGAAATCTCTTTTAGCACAGATACGCAGTATTTT. Amino acid sequence: CSAEISFSTDTQYF.

This sequence joins TRBV30 and TRBJ2-1; TRBD1 is a possible D gene (6 bases). Germline loops: CDR1 GTSNPN, CDR2 SVGIG (reference sequence). V dropped 5 bases and J dropped 2 bases, with 13 bases sitting between them. The CDR3 runs 14 residues. CDR3: CAWEQGNTYNEQFF. The CDR3 DNA is TGTGCCTGGGAACAGGGAAATACCTACAATGAGCAGTTCTTC.

This chain links TRBV2 with TRBJ2-7; tentatively, D is TRBD1 (5 bases). Germline CDR1 is SNHLY and CDR2 is FYNNEI. Between the trimmed V and J ends, which lost 4 bases and 4 bases, there was a span of 17 bases. The CDR3 extends over 15 amino acids. CDR3 bases: TGTGCCAGCAGTGCGTTACGTCAGGGTCCTTACGAGCAGTACTTC. It is translated as CASSALRQGPYEQYF.

A few counts support this clone. The chain uses TRBV6-5 and TRBJ1-1; D is unresolved. Germline V lookup: CDR1 MNHEY, CDR2 SVGAGI. The CDR3 is made up of 14 amino acids. With 2 bases removed from V and 0 bases from J, the gap between germline ends came to 7 bases. CDR3 in amino acids: CASSYNTVNTEAFF. CDR3 nucleotides: TGTGCCAGCAGTTACAATACAGTGAACACTGAAGCTTTCTTT.

The chain recombines TRBV2 with TRBJ1-2; tentative D call: TRBD1 (5 bases). Deletions cut 5 bases from V and 6 bases from J, with 19 bases between. The CDR3 spans 15 residues. The germline V gene has CDR1 SNHLY and CDR2 FYNNEI. CDR3 sequence reads: CASSSGTLTGDGYTF. DNA of the CDR3: TGTGCCAGCAGTTCCGGGACTTTGACTGGGGATGGCTACACCTTC.

This clone was detected only a few times. The CDR3 bases are TGTGCCAGCAGCGTAGATGCAGGGTCCGAGCAGTACTTC. It is translated as CASSVDAGSEQYF. The chain has TRBV9 and TRBJ2-7; D may be TRBD1 (5 bases). With 0 bases removed from V and 6 bases from J, the gap between germline ends came to 10 bases. The CDR3 has 13 amino acids. Germline loops: CDR1 SGDLS, CDR2 YYNGEE. The full variable domain, in which reference TRBV9 and TRBJ2-7 provide the parts outside the CDR3, is DSGVTQTPKHLITATGQRVTLRCSPRSGDLSVYWYQQSLDQGLQFLIQYYNGEERAKGNILERFSAQQFPDLHSELNLSSLELGDSALYFCASSVDAGSEQYFGPGTRLTVT.

The V gene is TRBV29-1, the J gene TRBJ2-1; D may be TRBD1 (6 bases). Germline V gene data show CDR1 as SQVTM and CDR2 as ANQGSEA. The CDR3 sequence is 13 residues long. The germline V and J ends were trimmed by 2 bases and 6 bases, with 11 bases remaining between them. The CDR3 coding sequence is TGCAGCGTTGAACTGGGGGCCAGCAATGAGCAGTTCTTC. This encodes CSVELGASNEQFF.

The table lists this clone with a few counts. This chain joins TRBV19 and TRBJ1-1; a possible D gene is TRBD1 (6 bases). Trimming removed 1 base from V and 3 bases from J, with 21 bases in between. The CDR3 has 18 amino acids. Looked up from germline, CDR1 is LNHDA and CDR2 is SQIVND (reference sequence). CDR3 sequence: CASSIGTTTGRGDTEAFF. DNA for the CDR3: TGTGCCAGTAGTATAGGGACGACTACAGGGAGGGGAGACACTGAAGCTTTCTTT. The whole variable domain, filled in from reference TRBV19 and TRBJ1-1, reads DGGITQSPKYLFRKEGQNVTLSCEQNLNHDAMYWYRQDPGQGLRLIYYSQIVNDFQKGDIAEGYSVSREKKESFPLTVTSAQKNPTAFYLCASSIGTTTGRGDTEAFFGQGTRLTVV.

This clone came up once. Here the CDR3 DNA reads TGTGCCAGCAGTTTACTTCCCGGTCAAGAGACCCAGTACTTC. Its protein product is CASSLLPGQETQYF. The chain links TRBV27 to TRBJ2-5; D is unclear. The V end was cut by 2 bases, the J end by 2 bases, with 9 bases between. The CDR3 has 14 amino acids. Germline CDR1 reads MNHEY; CDR2 reads SMNVEV (reference sequence).

Only a few counts were recorded for this clone. The CDR3 protein is CAISDTGTGFTQYF. DNA of the CDR3: TGTGCCATCAGTGACACCGGGACAGGCTTTACGCAGTATTTT. V and J are TRBV10-3 and TRBJ2-3; 8 bases agree with TRBD1. Losses at the gene ends were 3 bases for V and 8 bases for J; bases not matched to a gene: 7. The CDR3 sequence is 14 residues long. The germline V gene has CDR1 ENHRY and CDR2 SYGVKD.

The genes are TRBV5-1 and TRBJ2-7; no reliable D call. This CDR3 comprises 11 residues. V was trimmed by 3 bases and J by 3 bases, leaving 4 bases between them. Germline loops: CDR1 SGHRS, CDR2 YFSETQ. CDR3 bases: TGCGCCAGCAGCTCTAACTACGAGCAGTACTTC. Translated, it gives CASSSNYEQYF. Filled out from reference TRBV5-1 and TRBJ2-7, the complete variable domain reads KAGVTQTPRYLIKTRGQQVTLSCSPISGHRSVSWYQQTPGQGLQFLFEYFSETQRNKGNFPGRFSGRQFSNSRSEMNVSTLELGDSALYLCASSSNYEQYFGPGTRLTVT.

The table lists this clone with a few counts. The chain joins TRBV5-6 to TRBJ1-2; 7 nucleotides line up with TRBD1. Germline V gives CDR1 SGHDT, CDR2 YYEEEE. Losses at the gene ends were 4 bases for V and 3 bases for J; bases not matched to a gene: 9. The CDR3 covers 15 residues. The CDR3 is CASSRRDRYYYGYTF. In DNA, the CDR3 is TGTGCCAGCAGCAGAAGGGACAGATATTACTATGGCTACACCTTC.

The chain carries TRBV7-9 and TRBJ2-4; D is unclear. V lost 5 bases and J lost 3, with 14 bases in between. Germline V lookup: CDR1 SEHNR, CDR2 FQNEAQ (reference sequence). The CDR3 has 15 amino acids. CDR3 in amino acids: CASSRPRLGKNIQYF. The CDR3 DNA reads as TGTGCCAGCAGCCGCCCTAGGTTGGGCAAAAACATTCAGTACTTC.

This clone has only a few counts. The chain joins TRBV4-1 to TRBJ2-5; tentative D call: TRBD1 (5 bases). The CDR3 contains 17 residues. Looked up from germline, CDR1 is MGHRA and CDR2 is YSYEKL. The V gene lost 8 bases and the J gene lost 2 bases, with 24 bases spanning the gap. The CDR3 loop is CASEAQVAGNSQETQYF. The DNA of the CDR3 is TGCGCCAGCGAAGCGCAAGTCGCAGGGAATTCTCAAGAGACCCAGTACTTC.

The chain employs TRBV10-3 and TRBJ2-1, with 10 bases lining up with TRBD1. Losses at the gene ends were 6 bases for V and 4 bases for J; bases not matched to a gene: 6. Germline V gene data show CDR1 as ENHRY and CDR2 as SYGVKD. CDR3 length: 15 residues. DNA of the CDR3: TGTGCCATCAGCTCTCCGGGACAGGGGTACAATGAGCAGTTCTTC. This gives the protein CAISSPGQGYNEQFF.

The rearrangement links TRBV4-3 to TRBJ2-1; D not resolved. This CDR3 has 16 amino acids. Trimming pared 0 bases from V and 0 bases from J, leaving 9 bases between. Germline CDR1 reads LGHNA; CDR2 reads YSLEER. Here the CDR3 reads CASSQDRLPSYNEQFF. The CDR3 nucleotides are TGCGCCAGCAGCCAAGATCGCCTACCCTCCTACAATGAGCAGTTCTTC.